This T cell receptor (beta chain) came from a study of regulatory T cells in long-lasting Graves disease. Germline CDR1 reads SGHRS; CDR2 reads YFSETQ. Trimming removed 3 bases from V and 3 bases from J; junction bases left unmatched: 1. The CDR3 loop spans 13 amino acids. Time point defined: newly diagnosed GD, antithyroid drugs for less than 3 months. RNA isolated from PBMCs was used to make the TCR library. This clonotype was counted ten times or more. Construction of TCR beta libraries relied on iRepertoire HTBI primers and on Arm-PCR targeting CDR3 regions. Each CDR3 protein gets one entry after TCRdb re-called the multiplex PCR reads with MiXCR. This table has around 400,000 distinct CDR3 sequences, around a sixth appearing once.

Sequences were derived from peripheral blood mononuclear cells (PBMCs), sampled at new diagnosis, from a patient treated with antithyroid drugs. The rearrangement links TRBV5-1 to TRBJ2-7, with 9 bases that match TRBD1. The receptor was derived from a female donor with Graves disease. CDR3 loop: CASSWDRVYEQYF. The CDR3 nucleotides are TGCGCCAGCAGCTGGGACAGGGTCTACGAGCAGTACTTC.